The rows below give T cell receptor beta chains drawn from one sample of a study of cytomegalovirus exposure and HLA in healthy donors. Measured with immunoSEQ multiplex PCR; TCRdb has only the in-frame clones, and not every one. This repertoire shows about 170,000 clones, roughly three quarters found once; its top ten account for roughly 6.6%. Specimen: PBMCs. The receptors here all came from a man between 35 and 55 years old in good health and CMV-seropositive. Both conserved end residues are part of each CDR3. D genes are given only for firm matches. Clone size is stated in some rows and not others, as once, few, many or a class when expanded.

abundance: few; j_gene: TRBJ2-1; d_gene: TRBD2; v_gene: TRBV19; CDR3aa: CASKRTSVAAIAEQFF; CDR3nt: TGTGCCAGTAAAAGAACTAGCGTCGCCGCCATTGCTGAGCAGTTCTTC
abundance: few; j_gene: TRBJ1-5; d_gene: NA; v_gene: TRBV7-9; CDR3aa: CASSFGANQPQHF; CDR3nt: TGTGCCAGCAGCTTTGGAGCAAATCAGCCCCAGCATTTT
abundance: NA; j_gene: TRBJ1-2; d_gene: TRBD1; v_gene: TRBV10-3; CDR3aa: CAISGGQVSNYGYTF; CDR3nt: TGTGCCATCAGTGGCGGACAGGTTTCTAACTATGGCTACACCTTC
abundance: few; j_gene: TRBJ1-2; d_gene: TRBD1; v_gene: TRBV5-1; CDR3aa: CASATDRGKGGYTF; CDR3nt: TGCGCCAGCGCGACGGACAGGGGGAAAGGGGGCTACACCTTC
abundance: NA; j_gene: TRBJ2-1; d_gene: TRBD2; v_gene: TRBV9; CDR3aa: CASSVALAGGSSYNEQFF; CDR3nt: TGTGCCAGCAGCGTGGCTCTAGCGGGGGGCAGCTCCTACAATGAGCAGTTCTTC
abundance: NA; j_gene: TRBJ2-3; d_gene: TRBD2; v_gene: TRBV5-1; CDR3aa: CASSLTSGGYDTQYF; CDR3nt: TGCGCCAGCAGCTTGACTAGCGGGGGGTATGATACGCAGTATTTT
abundance: NA; j_gene: TRBJ2-5; d_gene: TRBD2; v_gene: TRBV7-3; CDR3aa: CASSQDGGRGEETQYF; CDR3nt: TGTGCCAGCAGCCAAGACGGCGGACGGGGGGAGGAGACCCAGTACTTC
abundance: few; j_gene: TRBJ2-5; d_gene: TRBD1; v_gene: TRBV29-1; CDR3aa: CSVETGGVETQYF; CDR3nt: TGCAGCGTTGAGACAGGGGGCGTGGAGACCCAGTACTTC
abundance: few; j_gene: TRBJ1-4; d_gene: NA; v_gene: TRBV29-1; CDR3aa: CSAQTLGAEKLFF; CDR3nt: TGCAGCGCCCAAACGCTAGGGGCTGAAAAACTGTTTTTT
abundance: NA; j_gene: TRBJ2-3; d_gene: NA; v_gene: TRBV4-2; CDR3aa: CASSQRVDNLDTQYF; CDR3nt: TGTGCCAGCAGCCAAAGGGTGGACAACCTGGATACGCAGTATTTT
abundance: NA; j_gene: TRBJ2-5; d_gene: TRBD1; v_gene: TRBV2; CDR3aa: CASGQGRETQYF; CDR3nt: TGTGCCAGTGGACAGGGGAGGGAGACCCAGTACTTC
abundance: NA; j_gene: TRBJ2-7; d_gene: TRBD2; v_gene: TRBV14; CDR3aa: CASSLVGLAGYEQYF; CDR3nt: TGTGCCAGCAGCCTCGTAGGACTAGCGGGGTACGAGCAGTACTTC
abundance: NA; j_gene: TRBJ1-1; d_gene: NA; v_gene: TRBV4-3; CDR3aa: CASSHSSGNTEAFF; CDR3nt: TGCGCCAGCAGCCATTCCTCAGGGAACACTGAAGCTTTCTTT
abundance: NA; j_gene: TRBJ2-7; d_gene: TRBD1; v_gene: TRBV4-2; CDR3aa: CASSPGGQGADWEQYF; CDR3nt: TGTGCCAGCAGCCCAGGTGGACAGGGGGCGGATTGGGAGCAGTACTTC
abundance: NA; j_gene: TRBJ2-5; d_gene: TRBD1; v_gene: TRBV27; CDR3aa: CASSFSRTGGYQETQYF; CDR3nt: TGTGCCAGCAGTTTTTCCCGGACAGGGGGCTACCAAGAGACCCAGTACTTC
abundance: NA; j_gene: TRBJ1-1; d_gene: TRBD1; v_gene: TRBV7-3; CDR3aa: CASSYQGTGEAFF; CDR3nt: TGTGCCAGCAGTTATCAAGGGACAGGAGAAGCTTTCTTT
abundance: NA; j_gene: TRBJ1-1; d_gene: NA; v_gene: TRBV11-2; CDR3aa: CASSGAGATEAFF; CDR3nt: TGTGCCAGCAGCGGAGCGGGGGCCACTGAAGCTTTCTTT
abundance: NA; j_gene: TRBJ1-3; d_gene: NA; v_gene: TRBV5-6; CDR3aa: CASSGAFGGNTIYF; CDR3nt: TGTGCCAGCAGCGGGGCATTCGGTGGAAACACCATATATTTT
abundance: NA; j_gene: TRBJ2-3; d_gene: NA; v_gene: TRBV6-5; CDR3aa: CASSYWSARGTDTQYF; CDR3nt: TGTGCCAGCAGTTATTGGTCAGCGAGGGGGACAGATACGCAGTATTTT
abundance: NA; j_gene: TRBJ2-2; d_gene: TRBD2; v_gene: TRBV5-1; CDR3aa: CASSLTSGGTGELFF; CDR3nt: TGCGCCAGCAGCCTAACTAGCGGGGGGACCGGGGAGCTGTTTTTT
abundance: NA; j_gene: TRBJ2-6; d_gene: NA; v_gene: TRBV6-6; CDR3aa: CASSPGIGSGANVLTF; CDR3nt: TGTGCCAGCAGTCCCGGGATTGGCTCTGGGGCCAACGTCCTGACTTTC
abundance: NA; j_gene: TRBJ2-3; d_gene: TRBD1; v_gene: TRBV4-3; CDR3aa: CASSLRQGPQYF; CDR3nt: TGCGCCAGCAGCCTTAGACAGGGGCCACAGTATTTT
abundance: NA; j_gene: TRBJ1-6; d_gene: NA; v_gene: TRBV5-4; CDR3aa: CASSLRVGFRDNSPLHF; CDR3nt: TGTGCCAGCAGCCTACGCGTCGGGTTTAGAGATAATTCACCCCTCCACTTT
abundance: NA; j_gene: TRBJ1-1; d_gene: NA; v_gene: TRBV10-3; CDR3aa: CAIRQKNTEAFF; CDR3nt: TGTGCCATTAGACAGAAGAACACTGAAGCTTTCTTT
abundance: NA; j_gene: TRBJ2-1; d_gene: NA; v_gene: TRBV11-3; CDR3aa: CASSFGQGYNEQFF; CDR3nt: TGTGCCAGCAGCTTCGGGCAGGGCTACAATGAGCAGTTCTTC
abundance: once; j_gene: TRBJ2-7; d_gene: NA; v_gene: TRBV5-1; CDR3aa: CASSLDRRYEQYF; CDR3nt: TGCGCCAGCAGCTTGGACAGGCGATACGAGCAGTACTTC
abundance: NA; j_gene: TRBJ1-2; d_gene: TRBD1; v_gene: TRBV6-5; CDR3aa: CASSKQGDGYTF; CDR3nt: TGTGCCAGCAGTAAACAGGGGGACGGCTACACCTTC
abundance: few; j_gene: TRBJ1-5; d_gene: TRBD1; v_gene: TRBV27; CDR3aa: CASSFGQGGNQPQHF; CDR3nt: TGTGCCAGCAGTTTCGGACAGGGGGGGAATCAGCCCCAGCATTTT
abundance: NA; j_gene: TRBJ2-2; d_gene: TRBD2; v_gene: TRBV29-1; CDR3aa: CSGTSGGTGELFF; CDR3nt: TGCAGCGGAACTAGCGGGGGCACCGGGGAGCTGTTTTTT
abundance: NA; j_gene: TRBJ1-4; d_gene: NA; v_gene: TRBV7-6; CDR3aa: CASSTGIREKLFF; CDR3nt: TGTGCCAGCAGCACAGGGATACGCGAAAAACTGTTTTTT
abundance: NA; j_gene: TRBJ1-2; d_gene: TRBD1; v_gene: TRBV7-2; CDR3aa: CASSTQTGGNYGYTF; CDR3nt: TGTGCCAGCAGCACCCAGACAGGGGGAAACTATGGCTACACCTTC
abundance: NA; j_gene: TRBJ1-1; d_gene: NA; v_gene: TRBV19; CDR3aa: CASSIGGVGNTEAFF; CDR3nt: TGTGCCAGTAGTATTGGGGGGGTAGGGAACACTGAAGCTTTCTTT
abundance: NA; j_gene: TRBJ1-1; d_gene: NA; v_gene: TRBV2; CDR3aa: CASRQQGSNTEAFF; CDR3nt: TGTGCCAGCAGACAGCAGGGGTCAAACACTGAAGCTTTCTTT
abundance: few; j_gene: TRBJ1-6; d_gene: NA; v_gene: TRBV11-3; CDR3aa: CASSPGGENSPLHF; CDR3nt: TGTGCCAGCAGCCCCGGCGGCGAAAATTCACCCCTCCACTTT
abundance: once; j_gene: TRBJ2-1; d_gene: NA; v_gene: TRBV19; CDR3aa: CASSVSGLGEQFF; CDR3nt: TGTGCCAGTAGTGTTTCCGGGTTGGGTGAGCAGTTCTTC
abundance: once; j_gene: TRBJ2-7; d_gene: TRBD1; v_gene: TRBV19; CDR3aa: CATSWQGVNEQYF; CDR3nt: TGTGCCACCTCATGGCAGGGGGTGAACGAGCAGTACTTC
abundance: NA; j_gene: TRBJ2-2; d_gene: TRBD1; v_gene: TRBV4-1; CDR3aa: CASSPRDRTTGELFF; CDR3nt: TGCGCCAGCAGCCCCCGGGACAGAACCACCGGGGAGCTGTTTTTT
abundance: NA; j_gene: TRBJ1-1; d_gene: NA; v_gene: TRBV5-8; CDR3aa: CASSLREGRTFF; CDR3nt: TGTGCCAGCAGCTTACGGGAGGGGAGGACTTTCTTT
abundance: NA; j_gene: TRBJ2-3; d_gene: TRBD2; v_gene: TRBV28; CDR3aa: CASSFGLAGGRDTQYF; CDR3nt: TGTGCCAGCAGTTTCGGTCTAGCGGGGGGGCGAGATACGCAGTATTTT
abundance: few; j_gene: TRBJ2-7; d_gene: TRBD1; v_gene: TRBV5-4; CDR3aa: CASSSGQSYEQYF; CDR3nt: TGTGCCAGCAGCTCGGGACAGTCCTACGAGCAGTACTTC
abundance: NA; j_gene: TRBJ1-1; d_gene: TRBD1; v_gene: TRBV5-4; CDR3aa: CASSLQGAGTEAFF; CDR3nt: TGTGCCAGCAGCTTGCAGGGGGCTGGCACTGAAGCTTTCTTT
abundance: NA; j_gene: TRBJ1-1; d_gene: NA; v_gene: TRBV7-8; CDR3aa: CASSTSGNTEAFF; CDR3nt: TGTGCCAGCAGCACCTCGGGGAACACTGAAGCTTTCTTT
abundance: once; j_gene: TRBJ2-7; d_gene: TRBD2; v_gene: TRBV5-6; CDR3aa: CASSSGGSYEQYF; CDR3nt: TGTGCCAGCAGCTCGGGGGGATCCTACGAGCAGTACTTC
abundance: NA; j_gene: TRBJ2-3; d_gene: NA; v_gene: TRBV14; CDR3aa: CASSRSTDTQYF; CDR3nt: TGTGCCAGCAGTCGTAGCACAGATACGCAGTATTTT
abundance: once; j_gene: TRBJ1-3; d_gene: NA; v_gene: TRBV7-9; CDR3aa: CASSGPGVSGNTIYF; CDR3nt: TGTGCCAGCAGCGGGCCGGGGGTCTCTGGAAACACCATATATTTT
abundance: NA; j_gene: TRBJ2-7; d_gene: TRBD2; v_gene: TRBV7-7; CDR3aa: CASSPRGGPSPYEQYF; CDR3nt: TGTGCTAGCAGCCCGCGGGGGGGGCCCTCCCCCTACGAGCAGTACTTC
abundance: NA; j_gene: TRBJ2-2; d_gene: TRBD2; v_gene: TRBV6-1; CDR3aa: CASGPLAGRTGELFF; CDR3nt: TGTGCCAGCGGCCCACTAGCGGGTCGGACCGGGGAGCTGTTTTTT
abundance: many; j_gene: TRBJ1-1; d_gene: NA; v_gene: TRBV25-1; CDR3aa: CASSVTGMNTEAFF; CDR3nt: TGTGCCAGCAGTGTGACAGGAATGAACACTGAAGCTTTCTTT
abundance: NA; j_gene: TRBJ2-3; d_gene: TRBD2; v_gene: TRBV7-3; CDR3aa: CASSLGGGAGDTQYF; CDR3nt: TGTGCCAGCAGCTTAGGCGGGGGGGCGGGAGATACGCAGTATTTT
abundance: NA; j_gene: TRBJ2-7; d_gene: NA; v_gene: TRBV19; CDR3aa: CASSAEGIPYEQYF; CDR3nt: TGTGCCAGTTCAGCAGAGGGCATACCCTACGAGCAGTACTTC
abundance: few; j_gene: TRBJ2-3; d_gene: NA; v_gene: TRBV19; CDR3aa: CASSITAGTSTDTQYF; CDR3nt: TGTGCCAGTAGTATTACGGCGGGAACTAGCACAGATACGCAGTATTTT
abundance: once; j_gene: TRBJ2-7; d_gene: NA; v_gene: TRBV30; CDR3aa: CAWSRASSAGEQYF; CDR3nt: TGTGCCTGGAGCCGAGCCTCATCGGCGGGCGAGCAGTACTTC
abundance: few; j_gene: TRBJ1-4; d_gene: NA; v_gene: TRBV7-2; CDR3aa: CASSLAKIGEKLFF; CDR3nt: TGTGCCAGCAGCTTAGCAAAAATCGGTGAAAAACTGTTTTTT